This TCR beta chain was sequenced during a study of beta chain features in type 1 diabetes. Study-level results: Among all four CD4+ subsets, Type 1 diabetes patients had TCRB CDR3s that were moderately but significantly shorter.

A few counts support this clone. The antigen is undetermined. Expressed TCRB transcripts were sequenced because the isolated RNA had all been reverse transcribed beforehand. Method: immunoSEQ multiplex PCR; TCRdb's copy keeps in-frame clones and lacks some. This table has about 340,000 clones, roughly 9% appearing once. The sequence came from a man younger than 40 with type 1 diabetes. Sequencing used central memory CD4+ T cells from blood.

This CDR3 reads CASSDLQGANYGYTF. Written as DNA, the CDR3 is TGTGCCAGCAGTGACCTCCAGGGGGCGAACTATGGCTACACCTTC. J is TRBJ1-2 and V is TRBV25-1; 8 nucleotides line up with TRBD1. The germline V gene encodes CDR1 MGHDK and CDR2 SYGVNS. With 3 bases clipped from V and 2 bases from J, the junction kept 5 bases outside the gene matches. The CDR3 spans 15 residues.